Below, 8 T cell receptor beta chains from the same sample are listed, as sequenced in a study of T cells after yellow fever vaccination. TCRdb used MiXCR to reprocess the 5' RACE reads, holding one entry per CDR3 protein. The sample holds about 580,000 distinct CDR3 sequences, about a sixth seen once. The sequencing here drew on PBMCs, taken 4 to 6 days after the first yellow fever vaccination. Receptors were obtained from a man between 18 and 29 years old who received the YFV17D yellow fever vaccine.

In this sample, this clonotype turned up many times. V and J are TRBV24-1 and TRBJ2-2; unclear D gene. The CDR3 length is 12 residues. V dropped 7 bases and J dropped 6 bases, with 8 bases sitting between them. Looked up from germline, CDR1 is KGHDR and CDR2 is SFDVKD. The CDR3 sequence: CATRGYAGELFF. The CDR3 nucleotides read TGTGCCACCAGGGGGTACGCCGGGGAGCTGTTTTTT.

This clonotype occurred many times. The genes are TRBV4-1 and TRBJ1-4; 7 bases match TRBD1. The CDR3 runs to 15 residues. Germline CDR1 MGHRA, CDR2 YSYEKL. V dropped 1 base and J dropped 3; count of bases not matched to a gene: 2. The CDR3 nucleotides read TGCGCCAGCAGCCAAGCCGGGACAGCTAATGAAAAACTGTTTTTT. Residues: CASSQAGTANEKLFF.

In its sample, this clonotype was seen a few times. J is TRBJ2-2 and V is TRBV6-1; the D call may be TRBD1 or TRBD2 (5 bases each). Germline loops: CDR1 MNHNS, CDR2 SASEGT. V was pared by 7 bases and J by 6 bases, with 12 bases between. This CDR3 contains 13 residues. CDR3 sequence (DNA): TGTGCCAGCAATCCGGGGACGGCCGGGGAGCTGTTTTTT. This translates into CASNPGTAGELFF.

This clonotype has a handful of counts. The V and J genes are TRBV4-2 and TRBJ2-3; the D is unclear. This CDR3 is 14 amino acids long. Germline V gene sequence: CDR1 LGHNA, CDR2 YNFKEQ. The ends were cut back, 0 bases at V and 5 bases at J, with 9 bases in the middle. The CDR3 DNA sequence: TGTGCCAGCAGCCAAGAGGCCGTTGTAGATACGCAGTATTTT. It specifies CASSQEAVVDTQYF.

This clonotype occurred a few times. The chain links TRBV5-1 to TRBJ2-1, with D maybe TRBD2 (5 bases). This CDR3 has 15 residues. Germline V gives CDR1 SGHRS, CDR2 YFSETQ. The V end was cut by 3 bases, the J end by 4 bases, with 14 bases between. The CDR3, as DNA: TGCGCCAGCAGCTCAAGCAGACTATCGTACAATGAGCAGTTCTTC. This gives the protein CASSSSRLSYNEQFF.

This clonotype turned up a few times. This chain's CDR3 is CSAWNSDTQYF. CDR3 DNA: TGCAGTGCGTGGAACTCAGATACGCAGTATTTT. The chain combines TRBV20-1 with TRBJ2-3; no clear D. CDR1 and CDR2 (germline): DFQATT, SNEGSKA (reference sequence). V was shortened by 6 bases and J by 4 bases, with 8 bases between the two germline ends. The CDR3 loop spans 11 amino acids.

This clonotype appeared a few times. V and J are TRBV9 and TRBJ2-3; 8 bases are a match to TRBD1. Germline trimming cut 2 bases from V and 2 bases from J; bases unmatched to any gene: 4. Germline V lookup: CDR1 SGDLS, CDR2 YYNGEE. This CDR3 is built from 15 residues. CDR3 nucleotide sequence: TGTGCCAGCAGCGTGGAGGACAGGGCCACAGATACGCAGTATTTT. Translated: CASSVEDRATDTQYF.

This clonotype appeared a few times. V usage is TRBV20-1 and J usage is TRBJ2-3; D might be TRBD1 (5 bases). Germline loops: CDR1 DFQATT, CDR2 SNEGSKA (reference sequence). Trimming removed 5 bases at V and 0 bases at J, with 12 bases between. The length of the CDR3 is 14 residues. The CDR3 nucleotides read TGCAGTGCTGATAGCAGGGATAGCACAGATACGCAGTATTTT. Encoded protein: CSADSRDSTDTQYF.